This TCR beta chain stems from a study of CD8 T cells in ankylosing spondylitis. Germline values: CDR1 SEHNR, CDR2 FQNEAQ (reference sequence). This CDR3 is built from 12 residues. V was clipped by 5 bases and J by 10 bases; unmatched bases: 4. TCRdb itself ran the 5' RACE reads through MiXCR, one entry per CDR3 protein. Among 300,000 to 400,000 distinct CDR3 sequences listed, 11% were seen once. Material for sequencing was blood, either unsorted or a sorted T cell fraction (not recorded which). The chain has TRBV7-9 and TRBJ2-1, with TRBD2 identical over 8 bases. The clonotype comes from a female donor with ankylosing spondylitis or in good health (not recorded which). CDR3 in amino acids: CASSGTSNEQFF. In DNA form, the CDR3 reads TGTGCCAGCAGCGGGACTAGTAACGAGCAGTTCTTC.